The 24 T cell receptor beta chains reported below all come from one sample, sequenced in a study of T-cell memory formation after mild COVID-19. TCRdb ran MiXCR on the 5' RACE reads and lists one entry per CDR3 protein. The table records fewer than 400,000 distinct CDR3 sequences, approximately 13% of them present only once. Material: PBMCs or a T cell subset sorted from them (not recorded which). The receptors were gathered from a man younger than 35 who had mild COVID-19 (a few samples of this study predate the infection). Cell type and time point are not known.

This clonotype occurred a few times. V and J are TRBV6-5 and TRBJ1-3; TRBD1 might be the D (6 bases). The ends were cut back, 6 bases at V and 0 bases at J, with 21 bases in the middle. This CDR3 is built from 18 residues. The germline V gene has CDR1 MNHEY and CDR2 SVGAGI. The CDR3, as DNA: TGTGCCAGCAGACGGACGGGACACTCGAGCCTCTCTGGAAACACCATATATTTT. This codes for CASRRTGHSSLSGNTIYF.

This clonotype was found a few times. CDR3 DNA: TGCGCCAGCAGCTTGGAGGGGGGCGAAGACATTCAGTACTTC. This encodes CASSLEGGEDIQYF. This chain uses TRBV5-1 with TRBJ2-4; D could derive from TRBD1 or TRBD2 (6 bases each). V was cut by 0 bases and J by 8 bases, with 12 bases left in between. The CDR3 runs 14 residues. Looked up from germline, CDR1 is SGHRS and CDR2 is YFSETQ. Looking up the rest from reference TRBV5-1 and TRBJ2-4 gives the full variable domain: KAGVTQTPRYLIKTRGQQVTLSCSPISGHRSVSWYQQTPGQGLQFLFEYFSETQRNKGNFPGRFSGRQFSNSRSEMNVSTLELGDSALYLCASSLEGGEDIQYFGAGTRLSVL.

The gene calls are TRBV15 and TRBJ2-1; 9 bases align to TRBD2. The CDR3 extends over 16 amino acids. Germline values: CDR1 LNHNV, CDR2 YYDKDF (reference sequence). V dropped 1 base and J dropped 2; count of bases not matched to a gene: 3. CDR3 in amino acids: CATSRGGGGAYNEQFF. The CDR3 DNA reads TGTGCCACCAGCAGAGGAGGCGGGGGGGCCTACAATGAGCAGTTCTTC.

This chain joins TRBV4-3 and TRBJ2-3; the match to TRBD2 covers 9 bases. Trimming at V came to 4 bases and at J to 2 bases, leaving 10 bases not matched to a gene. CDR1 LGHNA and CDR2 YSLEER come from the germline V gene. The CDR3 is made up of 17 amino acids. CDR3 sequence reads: CASSREVAGASTDTQYF. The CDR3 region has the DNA TGCGCCAGCAGCCGGGAGGTAGCGGGGGCCTCCACAGATACGCAGTATTTT.

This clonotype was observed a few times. CDR3 nucleotide sequence: TGTGCCAGCACTGTAGGACAGGGGTTCCGCTACGAGCAGTACTTC. Its protein is CASTVGQGFRYEQYF. V and J are TRBV6-5 and TRBJ2-7; 9 nucleotides align to TRBD1. Germline CDR1 MNHEY, CDR2 SVGAGI. The CDR3 runs 15 residues. Losses at the gene ends were 7 bases for V and 3 bases for J; bases not matched to a gene: 10.

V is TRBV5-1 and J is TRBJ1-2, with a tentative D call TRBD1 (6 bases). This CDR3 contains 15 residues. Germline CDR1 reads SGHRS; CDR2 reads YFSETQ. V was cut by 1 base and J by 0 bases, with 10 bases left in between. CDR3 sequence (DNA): TGCGCCAGCAGCTTGTCGGACAGCACTAACTATGGCTACACCTTC. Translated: CASSLSDSTNYGYTF.

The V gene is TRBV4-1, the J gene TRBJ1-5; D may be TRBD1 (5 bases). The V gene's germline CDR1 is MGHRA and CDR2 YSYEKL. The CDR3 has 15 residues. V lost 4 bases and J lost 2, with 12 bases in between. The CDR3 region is CASSLLDSGNQPQHF. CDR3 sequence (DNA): TGCGCCAGCAGCCTCCTTGACAGCGGCAATCAGCCCCAGCATTTT.

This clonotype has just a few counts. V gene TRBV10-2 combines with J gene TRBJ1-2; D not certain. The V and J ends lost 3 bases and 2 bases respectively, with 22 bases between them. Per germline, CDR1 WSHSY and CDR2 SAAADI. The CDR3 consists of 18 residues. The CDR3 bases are TGCGCCAGCAGTGATCGTTGGGGATTCGGTAGAAGCAACTATGGCTACACCTTC. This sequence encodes CASSDRWGFGRSNYGYTF.

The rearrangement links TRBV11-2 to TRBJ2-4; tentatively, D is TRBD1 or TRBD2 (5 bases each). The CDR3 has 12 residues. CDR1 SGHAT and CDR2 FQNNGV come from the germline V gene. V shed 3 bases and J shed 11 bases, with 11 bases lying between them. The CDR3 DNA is TGTGCCAGCAGCTTCCCCGGGACCCTTCAGTACTTC. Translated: CASSFPGTLQYF. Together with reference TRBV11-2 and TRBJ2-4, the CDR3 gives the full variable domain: EAGVAQSPRYKIIEKRQSVAFWCNPISGHATLYWYQQILGQGPKLLIQFQNNGVVDDSQLPKDRFSAERLKGVDSTLKIQPAKLEDSAVYLCASSFPGTLQYFGAGTRLSVL.

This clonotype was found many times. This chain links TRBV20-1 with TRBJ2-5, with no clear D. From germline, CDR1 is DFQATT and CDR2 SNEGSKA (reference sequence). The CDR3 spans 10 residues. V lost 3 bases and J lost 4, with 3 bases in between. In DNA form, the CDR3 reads TGCAGTGCTAGGGGAGAGACCCAGTACTTC. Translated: CSARGETQYF.

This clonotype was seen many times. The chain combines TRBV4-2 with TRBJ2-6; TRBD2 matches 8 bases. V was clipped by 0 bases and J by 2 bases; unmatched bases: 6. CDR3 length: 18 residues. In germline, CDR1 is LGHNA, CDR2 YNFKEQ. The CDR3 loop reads CASSQDPPGGAGANVLTF. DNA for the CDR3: TGTGCCAGCAGCCAAGATCCGCCGGGGGGGGCTGGGGCCAACGTCCTGACTTTC.

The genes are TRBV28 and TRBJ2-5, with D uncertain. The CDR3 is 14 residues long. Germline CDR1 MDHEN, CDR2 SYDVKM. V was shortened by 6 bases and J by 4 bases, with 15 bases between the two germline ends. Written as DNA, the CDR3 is TGTGCCAGCAGAGGCGGACCGAGCCGAGAGACCCAGTACTTC. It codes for CASRGGPSRETQYF.

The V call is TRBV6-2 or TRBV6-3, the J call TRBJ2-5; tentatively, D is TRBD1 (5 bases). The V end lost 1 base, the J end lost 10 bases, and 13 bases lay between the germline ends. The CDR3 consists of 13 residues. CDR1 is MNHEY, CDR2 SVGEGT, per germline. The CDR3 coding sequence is TGTGCCAGCAGTTACTTTGACAGCAGCGTCCAGTACTTC. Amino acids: CASSYFDSSVQYF.

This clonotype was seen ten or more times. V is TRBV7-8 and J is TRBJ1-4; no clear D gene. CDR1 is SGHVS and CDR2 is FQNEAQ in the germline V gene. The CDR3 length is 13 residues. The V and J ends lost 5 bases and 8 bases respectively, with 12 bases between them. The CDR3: CASSPISREKLFF. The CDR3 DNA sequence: TGTGCCAGCAGCCCTATCTCGCGGGAAAAACTGTTTTTT.

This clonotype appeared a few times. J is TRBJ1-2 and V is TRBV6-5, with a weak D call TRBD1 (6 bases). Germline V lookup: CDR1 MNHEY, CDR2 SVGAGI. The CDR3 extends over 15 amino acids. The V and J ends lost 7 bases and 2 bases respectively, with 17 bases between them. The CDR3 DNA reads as TGTGCCAGCACGACACGGGGGCGAGGCAACTATGGCTACACCTTC. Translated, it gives CASTTRGRGNYGYTF.

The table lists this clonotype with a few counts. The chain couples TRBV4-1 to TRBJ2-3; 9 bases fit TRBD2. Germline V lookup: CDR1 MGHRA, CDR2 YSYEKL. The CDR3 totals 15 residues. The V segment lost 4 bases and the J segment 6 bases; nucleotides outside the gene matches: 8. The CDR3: CASSPRVAGADTQYF. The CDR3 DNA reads TGCGCCAGCAGCCCCCGGGTAGCGGGGGCCGATACGCAGTATTTT.

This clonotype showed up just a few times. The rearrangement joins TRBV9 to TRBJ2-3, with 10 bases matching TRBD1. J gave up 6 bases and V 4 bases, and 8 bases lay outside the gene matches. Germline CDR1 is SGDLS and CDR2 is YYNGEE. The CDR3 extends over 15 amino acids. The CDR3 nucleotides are TGTGCCAGCAGCCCTCGACAGGGGGCCCTTGATACGCAGTATTTT. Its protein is CASSPRQGALDTQYF.

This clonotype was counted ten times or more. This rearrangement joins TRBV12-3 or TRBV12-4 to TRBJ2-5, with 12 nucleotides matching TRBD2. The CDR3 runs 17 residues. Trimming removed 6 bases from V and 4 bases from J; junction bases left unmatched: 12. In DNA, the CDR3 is TGTGCCAGCAGCCCGACTAGCGGGGGCCCGGGGGTAGAGACCCAGTACTTC. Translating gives CASSPTSGGPGVETQYF.

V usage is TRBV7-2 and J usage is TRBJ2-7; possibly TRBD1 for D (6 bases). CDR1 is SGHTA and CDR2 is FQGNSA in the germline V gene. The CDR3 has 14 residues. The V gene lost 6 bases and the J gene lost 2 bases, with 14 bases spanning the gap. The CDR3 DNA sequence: TGTGCCAGCAGATCAACAGGGCTGCCCTACGAGCAGTACGTC. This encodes CASRSTGLPYEQYV.

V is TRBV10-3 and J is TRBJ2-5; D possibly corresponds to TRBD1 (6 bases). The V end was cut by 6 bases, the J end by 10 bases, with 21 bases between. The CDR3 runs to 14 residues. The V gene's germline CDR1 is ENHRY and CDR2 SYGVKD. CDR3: CAIRPDRSPLSQYF. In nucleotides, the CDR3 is TGTGCCATCAGACCCGACAGGTCCCCATTGAGCCAGTACTTC.

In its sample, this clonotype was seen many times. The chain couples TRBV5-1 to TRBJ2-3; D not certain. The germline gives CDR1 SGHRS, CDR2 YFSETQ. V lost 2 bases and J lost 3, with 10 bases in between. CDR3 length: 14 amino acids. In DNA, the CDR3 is TGCGCCAGCAGCTTAGGGCAGAGAACAGATACGCAGTATTTT. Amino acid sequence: CASSLGQRTDTQYF.

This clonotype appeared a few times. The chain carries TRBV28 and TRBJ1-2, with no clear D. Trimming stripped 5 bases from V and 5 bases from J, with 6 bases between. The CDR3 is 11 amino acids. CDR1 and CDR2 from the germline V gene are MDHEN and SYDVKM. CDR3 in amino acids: CASSTGYGYTF. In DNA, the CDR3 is TGTGCCAGCAGTACCGGGTATGGCTACACCTTC.

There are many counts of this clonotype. The CDR3 is CASSLRFLAKNIQYF. CDR3 nucleotides: TGTGCCAGCAGTTTACGCTTCTTAGCCAAAAACATTCAGTACTTC. The V gene is TRBV12-3 or TRBV12-4, the J gene TRBJ2-4, with D uncertain. This CDR3 contains 15 residues. Trimming left V 2 bases short and J 0 bases short, with 8 bases between.

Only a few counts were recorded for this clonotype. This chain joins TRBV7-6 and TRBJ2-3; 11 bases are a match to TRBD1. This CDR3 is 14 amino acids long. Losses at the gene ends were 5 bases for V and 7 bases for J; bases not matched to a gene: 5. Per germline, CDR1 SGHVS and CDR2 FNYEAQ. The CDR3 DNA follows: TGTGCCAGCAGCCCGGGACAGGGGGTGAATACGCAGTATTTT. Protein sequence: CASSPGQGVNTQYF.